The 9 T cell receptor beta chains below come from one sample, sequenced in a study of shared clonotypes between healthy human individuals. CD45RO negativity and positive selection for CCR7 defined naive CD8 cells, a population that excluded terminally differentiated effector memory CD45RA+ cells. Libraries were prepared by immunoSEQ multiplex PCR; TCRdb keeps only in-frame clonotypes and omits some of them. The table lists some 2,100,000 clones, under 95% of them singletons. Material for sequencing was naive CD8+ T cells from PBMCs. The origin of the receptors is a man between 18 and 29 years old in good health. Some clones in this sample may be carry-over from other donors' samples.

The chain joins TRBV7-3 to TRBJ2-1; TRBD2 matches 9 bases. Germline CDR1 is SGHTA and CDR2 is FQGTGA. The CDR3 has 17 amino acids. Trimming took 4 bases from V and 4 from J; bases not matched to a gene: 11. CDR3 bases: TGTGCCAGCAGCTGGGGGCCAGCTAGCGGGATGTACAATGAGCAGTTCTTC. Its translation: CASSWGPASGMYNEQFF.

The rearrangement joins TRBV5-6 to TRBJ2-7, with D possibly TRBD2 on 6 matching bases. This CDR3 comprises 15 residues. CDR1 SGHDT and CDR2 YYEEEE come from the germline V gene. With 5 bases removed from V and 2 bases from J, the gap between germline ends came to 17 bases. The CDR3 DNA sequence: TGTGCCAGCAGTGTCAGTGTCGGGGGAGCCTACGAGCAGTACTTC. Translation gives CASSVSVGGAYEQYF.

Only one count was recorded for this clone. Mismatch with germline at one junction end may stem from a read error. J is TRBJ2-7 and V is TRBV27; tentatively, D is TRBD1 (5 bases). Germline CDR1 MNHEY, CDR2 SMNVEV (reference sequence). CDR3 length: 14 amino acids. CDR3 protein: CASRLRTPSYEQYF. The CDR3 region has the DNA TGTGCCAGCCGTTTAAGGACACCCTCCTACGAGCAGTACTTC.

J is TRBJ2-7 and V is TRBV19, with no clear D. The CDR3 is 18 residues long. The germline V and J ends were trimmed by 0 bases and 4 bases, with 22 bases remaining between them. The germline gives CDR1 LNHDA, CDR2 SQIVND (reference sequence). The DNA of the CDR3 is TGTGCCAGTAGTATAGAGAAACCCCAAGGGCCTACTGGGTACGAGCAGTACTTC. Amino acid sequence: CASSIEKPQGPTGYEQYF.

The chain employs TRBV5-5 and TRBJ1-1; tentative D call: TRBD1 (5 bases). Per the germline V gene, CDR1 is SGHKS and CDR2 is YYEKEE (reference sequence). V was cut by 5 bases and J by 5 bases, with 13 bases left in between. The CDR3 extends over 13 amino acids. The DNA for the CDR3 is TGTGCCAGCAGACCCGGGGGGTGGACTGAAGCTTTCTTT. Translation: CASRPGGWTEAFF.

The chain combines TRBV19 with TRBJ2-7; D tentatively fits TRBD1 or TRBD2 (6 bases each). The CDR3 is 17 amino acids. The V gene's germline CDR1 is LNHDA and CDR2 SQIVND (reference sequence). V lost 3 bases and J 5 bases, leaving 23 bases between the germline ends. The CDR3 loop reads CASSMLFTGGLSHEQYF. CDR3 sequence (DNA): TGTGCCAGTAGTATGTTGTTCACCGGGGGCCTGTCCCACGAGCAGTACTTC.

This clone was detected only once. The chain uses TRBV9 and TRBJ2-1; 8 nucleotides line up with TRBD2. V trimming: 0 bases; J trimming: 7 bases; junction bases outside the gene matches: 6. The CDR3 is made up of 15 amino acids. Germline lookup yields CDR1 SGDLS and CDR2 YYNGEE. CDR3 amino acids: CASSVDTGGGNEQFF. In nucleotides, the CDR3 is TGTGCCAGCAGCGTAGATACGGGAGGGGGGAATGAGCAGTTCTTC.

The V call is TRBV5-8, the J call TRBJ2-7; D is perhaps TRBD2 (5 bases). Deletions cut 3 bases from V and 7 bases from J, with 5 bases between. Germline CDR1 is SGHTS and CDR2 is YDEGEE. The CDR3 spans 10 residues. The CDR3 DNA reads TGTGCCAGCAGCTCGGGGGAGCAGTACTTC. This codes for CASSSGEQYF.

CDR3 sequence reads: CASSELAGDTYEQYF. CDR3 coding DNA: TGTGCCAGCAGTGAACTGGCGGGAGACACCTACGAGCAGTACTTC. The chain recombines TRBV6-1 with TRBJ2-7; TRBD2 agrees at 7 bases. CDR3 length: 15 amino acids. Germline V gene data show CDR1 as MNHNS and CDR2 as SASEGT. Trimming took 2 bases from V and 2 from J; bases not matched to a gene: 6.